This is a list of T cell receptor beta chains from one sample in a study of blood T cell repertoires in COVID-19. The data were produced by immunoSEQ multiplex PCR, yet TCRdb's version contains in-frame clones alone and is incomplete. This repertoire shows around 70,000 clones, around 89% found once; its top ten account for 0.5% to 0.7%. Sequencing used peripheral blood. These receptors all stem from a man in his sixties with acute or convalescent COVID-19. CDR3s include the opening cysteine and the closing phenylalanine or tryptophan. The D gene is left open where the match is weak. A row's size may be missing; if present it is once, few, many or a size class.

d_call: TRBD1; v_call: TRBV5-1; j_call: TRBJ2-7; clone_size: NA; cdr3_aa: CASSSGTGRGEQYF; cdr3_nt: TGCGCCAGCAGCTCCGGGACAGGGCGAGGCGAGCAGTACTTC
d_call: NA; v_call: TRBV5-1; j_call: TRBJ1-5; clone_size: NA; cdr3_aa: CASRPDSNSNQPQHF; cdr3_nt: TGCGCCAGCCGACCGGACAGTAATAGCAATCAGCCCCAGCATTTT
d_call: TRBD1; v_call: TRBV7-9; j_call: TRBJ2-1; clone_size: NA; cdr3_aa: CASRPPGQGFNEQFF; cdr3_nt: TGTGCCAGCAGACCTCCGGGACAGGGGTTCAATGAGCAGTTCTTC
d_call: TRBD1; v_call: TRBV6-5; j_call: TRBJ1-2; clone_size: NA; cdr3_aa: CASSLSGGARGYTF; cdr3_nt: TGTGCCAGCAGCTTATCAGGGGGCGCAAGGGGCTACACCTTC
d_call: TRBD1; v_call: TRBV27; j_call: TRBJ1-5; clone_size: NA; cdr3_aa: CASSPKKTYRGGNQPQHF; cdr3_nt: TGTGCCAGCAGTCCCAAGAAGACATACAGGGGCGGCAATCAGCCCCAGCATTTT
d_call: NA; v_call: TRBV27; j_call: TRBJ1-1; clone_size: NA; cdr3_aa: CASSLGQATEAFF; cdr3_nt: TGTGCCAGCAGTTTAGGGCAGGCCACTGAAGCTTTCTTT
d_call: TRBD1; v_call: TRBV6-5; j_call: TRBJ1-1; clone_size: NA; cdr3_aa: CASSWDRVATEAFF; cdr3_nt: TGTGCCAGCAGCTGGGACAGGGTGGCCACTGAAGCTTTCTTT
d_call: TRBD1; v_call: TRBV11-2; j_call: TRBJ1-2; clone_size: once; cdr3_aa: CASSGDRALGHGYTF; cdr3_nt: TGTGCCAGCAGCGGGGACAGGGCCTTGGGGCATGGCTACACCTTC
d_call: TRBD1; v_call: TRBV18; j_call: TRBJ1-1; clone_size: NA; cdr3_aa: CASSLSTGQSGTEAFF; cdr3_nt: TGTGCCAGCTCACTGTCGACAGGGCAATCGGGTACTGAAGCTTTCTTT
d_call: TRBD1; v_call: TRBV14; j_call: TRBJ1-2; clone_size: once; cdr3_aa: CASSQPGQVLYGYTF; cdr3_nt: TGTGCCAGCAGCCAACCGGGACAGGTCTTATACGGCTACACCTTC
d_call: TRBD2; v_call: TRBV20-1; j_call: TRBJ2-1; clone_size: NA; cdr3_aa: CSASASGRHAEQFF; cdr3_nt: TGCAGTGCTAGTGCTAGCGGGAGGCATGCCGAGCAGTTCTTC
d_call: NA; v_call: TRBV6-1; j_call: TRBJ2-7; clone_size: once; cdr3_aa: CASSEIVGGPYEQYF; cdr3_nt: TGTGCCAGCAGTGAAATAGTGGGGGGTCCCTACGAGCAGTACTTC
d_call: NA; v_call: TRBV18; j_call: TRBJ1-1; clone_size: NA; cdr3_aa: CASSEAANTEAFF; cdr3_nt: TGTGCCAGCTCTGAGGCCGCGAACACTGAAGCTTTCTTT
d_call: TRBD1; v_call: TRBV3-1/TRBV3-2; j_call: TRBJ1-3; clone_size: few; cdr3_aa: CASSRGTGSGNTIYF; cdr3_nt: TGTGCCAGCAGCCGCGGGACAGGCTCTGGAAACACCATATATTTT
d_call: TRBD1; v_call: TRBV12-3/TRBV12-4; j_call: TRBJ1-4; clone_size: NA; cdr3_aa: CASNRGHEKLFF; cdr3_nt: TGTGCCAGCAACAGGGGGCATGAAAAACTGTTTTTT
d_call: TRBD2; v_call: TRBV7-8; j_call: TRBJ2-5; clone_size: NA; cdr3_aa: CASSLVLAGGKETQYF; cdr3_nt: TGTGCCAGCAGCTTAGTTCTAGCGGGGGGGAAAGAGACCCAGTACTTC
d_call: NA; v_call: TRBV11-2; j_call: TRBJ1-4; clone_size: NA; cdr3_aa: CASSLAATNEKLFF; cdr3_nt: TGTGCCAGCAGCTTAGCCGCAACTAATGAAAAACTGTTTTTT
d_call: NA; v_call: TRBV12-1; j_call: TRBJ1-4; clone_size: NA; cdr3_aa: CASSFGHRDRSNEKLFF; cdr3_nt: TGTGCCAGCAGCTTCGGCCACCGGGACAGGAGTAATGAAAAACTGTTTTTT
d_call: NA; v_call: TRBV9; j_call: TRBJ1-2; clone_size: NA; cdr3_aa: CASSDSGEGYTF; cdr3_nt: TGTGCCAGCAGCGATTCAGGGGAAGGCTACACCTTC
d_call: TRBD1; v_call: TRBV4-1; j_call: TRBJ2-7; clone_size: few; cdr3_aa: CASSQGWGTGVSYEQYF; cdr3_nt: TGCGCCAGCAGCCAAGGATGGGGGACAGGGGTCTCCTACGAGCAGTACTTC
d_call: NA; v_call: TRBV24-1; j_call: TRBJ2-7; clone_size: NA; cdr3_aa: CATSDPGTYEQYF; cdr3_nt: TGTGCCACCAGTGACCCGGGGACTTACGAGCAGTACTTC
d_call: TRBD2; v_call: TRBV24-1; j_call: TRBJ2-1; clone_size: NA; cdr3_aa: CATSDTGLAFYNEQFF; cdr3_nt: TGTGCCACCAGTGATACGGGACTAGCCTTTTACAATGAGCAGTTCTTC
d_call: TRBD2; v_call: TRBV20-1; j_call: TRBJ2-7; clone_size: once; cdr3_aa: CSASGAGGLRSSYEQYF; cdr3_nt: TGCAGTGCTAGTGGGGCGGGAGGGTTACGTAGCTCCTACGAGCAGTACTTC
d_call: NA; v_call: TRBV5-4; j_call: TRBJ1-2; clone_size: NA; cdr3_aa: CASSLQGQHGYTF; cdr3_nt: TGTGCCAGCAGCTTGCAGGGACAACACGGCTACACCTTC
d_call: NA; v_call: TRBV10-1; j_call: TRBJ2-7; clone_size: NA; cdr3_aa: CASSDPARGSYEQYF; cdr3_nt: TGCGCCAGCAGTGATCCCGCCCGGGGGTCATACGAGCAGTACTTC
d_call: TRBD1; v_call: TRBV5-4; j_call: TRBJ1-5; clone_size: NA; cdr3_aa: CASSLAGQVDQPQHF; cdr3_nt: TGTGCCAGCAGCTTGGCGGGACAGGTCGATCAGCCCCAGCATTTT
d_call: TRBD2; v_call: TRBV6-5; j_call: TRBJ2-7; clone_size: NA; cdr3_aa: CASSYAASGSHEQYF; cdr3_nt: TGTGCCAGCAGTTACGCGGCTAGCGGGAGCCACGAGCAGTACTTC
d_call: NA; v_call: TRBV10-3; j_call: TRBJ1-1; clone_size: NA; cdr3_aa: CAIRPTPMNTEAFF; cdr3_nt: TGTGCCATCAGACCCACACCGATGAACACTGAAGCTTTCTTT
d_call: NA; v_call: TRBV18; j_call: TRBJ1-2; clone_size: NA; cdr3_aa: CASSRRPGEYGYTF; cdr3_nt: TGTGCCAGCTCACGACGGCCAGGGGAATATGGCTACACCTTC
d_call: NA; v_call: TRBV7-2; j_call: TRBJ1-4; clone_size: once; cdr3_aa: CASSLGGQANEKLFF; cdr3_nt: TGTGCCAGCAGCTTAGGAGGGCAAGCTAATGAAAAACTGTTTTTT
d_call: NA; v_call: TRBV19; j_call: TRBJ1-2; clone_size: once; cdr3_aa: CASSTQGRNYGYTF; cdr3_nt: TGTGCCAGTAGTACACAGGGAAGGAACTATGGCTACACCTTC
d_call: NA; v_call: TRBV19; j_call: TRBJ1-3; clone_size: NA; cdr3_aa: CASSSEGRDESGNTIYF; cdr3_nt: TGTGCCAGTAGTTCCGAGGGAAGGGATGAATCTGGAAACACCATATATTTT
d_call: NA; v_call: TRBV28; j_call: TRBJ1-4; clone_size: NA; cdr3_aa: CATFGGATNEKLFF; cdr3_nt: TGTGCCACCTTCGGGGGTGCAACTAATGAAAAACTGTTTTTT
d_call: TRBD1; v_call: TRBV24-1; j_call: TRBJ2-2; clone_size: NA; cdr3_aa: CATSALQTGTTGELFF; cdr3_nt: TGTGCCACCAGTGCCCTGCAGACAGGGACCACCGGGGAGCTGTTTTTT
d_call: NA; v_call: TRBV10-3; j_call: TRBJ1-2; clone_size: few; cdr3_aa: CAIGAYYGYTF; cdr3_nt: TGTGCCATCGGGGCATACTATGGCTACACCTTC
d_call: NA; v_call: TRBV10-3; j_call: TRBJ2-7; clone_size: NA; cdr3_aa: CAIMTVTYEQYF; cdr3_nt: TGTGCCATCATGACAGTGACCTACGAGCAGTACTTC
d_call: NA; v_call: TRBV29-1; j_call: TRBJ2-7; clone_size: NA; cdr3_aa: CSVSGQNDYEQYF; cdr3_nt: TGCAGCGTCTCCGGACAGAACGACTACGAGCAGTACTTC
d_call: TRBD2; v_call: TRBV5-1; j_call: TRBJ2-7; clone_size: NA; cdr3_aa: CASSLGTSGTYEQYF; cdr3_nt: TGCGCCAGCAGCCTAGGGACTAGCGGCACCTACGAGCAGTACTTC
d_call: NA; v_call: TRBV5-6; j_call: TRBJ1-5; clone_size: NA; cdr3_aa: CASTSLGRGAGQPQHF; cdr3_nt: TGTGCCAGCACCTCCCTTGGGAGGGGGGCAGGTCAGCCCCAGCATTTT
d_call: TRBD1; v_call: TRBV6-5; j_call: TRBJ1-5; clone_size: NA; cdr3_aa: CASSSQGDINPQHF; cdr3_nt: TGTGCCAGCAGTTCACAGGGGGACATCAATCCCCAGCATTTT